Listed below are T cell receptor beta chains from one sample, sequenced in a study of OX40 agonist ivuxolimab in advanced cancers. The method was immunoSEQ multiplex PCR; TCRdb's version includes in-frame clones alone and lacks a portion of them. The table records tens of thousands of clones, about 74% of them present only once. Sequencing used CD4+ or CD8+ T cells sorted from blood, obtained in a trial of the OX40 agonist ivuxolimab. The origin of the receptors is an adult with an advanced solid tumor such as melanoma, head and neck, liver or kidney cancer. Each CDR3 is given with its conserved first and last residue. D genes are given only for firm matches. Expanded clones are given a class, and other clones once, few, many or no size at all.

V	J	size	D	DNA	CDR3
TRBV9	TRBJ2-3	few	NA	TGTGCCAGCAGCCCTCTCCTAACTAGGGGGGCAGATACGCAGTATTTT	CASSPLLTRGADTQYF
TRBV28	TRBJ2-7	NA	NA	TGTGCCAGCAGTTTAGGGACCTACGAGCAGTACTTC	CASSLGTYEQYF
TRBV6-6	TRBJ2-1	NA	TRBD1	TGTGCCAGCAGTCCCGGACAGGGGGCAAACAATGAGCAGTTCTTC	CASSPGQGANNEQFF
TRBV5-1	TRBJ2-7	NA	NA	TGCGCCAGCAGACCCTCCGGGACTGTCGTCTCCTACGAGCAGTACTTC	CASRPSGTVVSYEQYF
TRBV7-8	TRBJ2-2	NA	NA	TGTGCCAGCAGCTTAGGGACACCTAACACCGGGGAGCTGTTTTTT	CASSLGTPNTGELFF
TRBV9	TRBJ2-5	NA	TRBD2	TGTGCCAGCAGCGTTAGAGGTTTAGCGGGAGAAGAGACCCAGTACTTC	CASSVRGLAGEETQYF
TRBV28	TRBJ1-1	NA	TRBD1	TGTGCCAGCAACCGACAGGGGAGGTACACTGAAGCTTTCTTT	CASNRQGRYTEAFF
TRBV18	TRBJ2-7	NA	TRBD1	TGTGCCAGCTCACCACTTGTGGGACAGGGAGGGGAGCAGTACTTC	CASSPLVGQGGEQYF
TRBV18	TRBJ2-1	few	NA	TGTGCCAGCTCCGACCGGGCGCGGGGCTCCTACAATGAGCAGTTCTTC	CASSDRARGSYNEQFF
TRBV5-5	TRBJ1-5	NA	TRBD1	TGTGCCAGCAGTCGGGACAGGGGGCAGGGCAATCAGCCCCAGCATTTT	CASSRDRGQGNQPQHF
TRBV27	TRBJ2-1	NA	TRBD2	TGTGCCAGCAGTCCTCGAGCGGGGGGCTCCTACAATGAGCAGTTCTTC	CASSPRAGGSYNEQFF
TRBV5-1	TRBJ2-4	NA	TRBD1	TGCGCCAGCAGCTTGGGAAGACAGGGGGTAGGAGCCAAAAACATTCAGTACTTC	CASSLGRQGVGAKNIQYF
TRBV7-2	TRBJ2-2	few	TRBD1	TGTGCCAGCAGCGCTACAGGGGGTATAAGCACCGGGGAGCTGTTTTTT	CASSATGGISTGELFF
TRBV30	TRBJ1-5	NA	NA	TGTGCCTGGAGTGGGAACAGTGACTATCAGCCCCAGCATTTT	CAWSGNSDYQPQHF
TRBV29-1	TRBJ1-1	NA	NA	TGCAGCGTTGAAGAAGGCGGGGTCGGCACTGAAGCTTTCTTT	CSVEEGGVGTEAFF
TRBV7-9	TRBJ2-1	NA	TRBD2	TGTGCCAGCAGCTTTGGACTAGCGGGAGTGGATGAGCAGTTCTTC	CASSFGLAGVDEQFF
TRBV7-9	TRBJ2-7	NA	TRBD2	TGTGCCAGCAGCTTAGGTCCCCTAGCGGGTATTCGGGAGCAGTACTTC	CASSLGPLAGIREQYF
TRBV7-8	TRBJ2-7	once	TRBD1	TGTGCCAGCAGCGCAACCGGGACAGGGGGCTACGAGCAGTACTTC	CASSATGTGGYEQYF
TRBV6-1	TRBJ1-4	NA	NA	TGTGCCAGCAGTTCTTGGAACAGTAATGAAAAACTGTTTTTT	CASSSWNSNEKLFF
TRBV10-2	TRBJ2-2	NA	NA	TGCGCCAGCAGGTCCTCAGGGGGGCGCGGGGAGCTGTTTTTT	CASRSSGGRGELFF
TRBV2	TRBJ1-1	NA	NA	TGTGCCAGCAGTAAGACAGAGAACACTGAAGCTTTCTTT	CASSKTENTEAFF
TRBV7-2	TRBJ2-7	NA	NA	TGTGCCAGCAGCTTACAGAACTCCTACGAGCAGTACTTC	CASSLQNSYEQYF
TRBV5-1	TRBJ2-3	NA	NA	TGCGCCAGCAGCCCGGGTAACACGCAGTATTTT	CASSPGNTQYF
TRBV11-2	TRBJ2-2	once	NA	TGTGCCAGCTTAACAGGGAACACCGGGGAGCTGTTTTTT	CASLTGNTGELFF
TRBV5-1	TRBJ2-3	NA	NA	TGCGCCAGCAGTTCGGCCACGGTATCAGATACGCAGTATTTT	CASSSATVSDTQYF
TRBV7-9	TRBJ1-1	NA	NA	TGTGCCAGCAGCTTCTCTGAAGCTTTCTTT	CASSFSEAFF
TRBV6-5	TRBJ1-6	NA	NA	TGTGCCAGCAGTTACGGGCAGGGCTATTCACCCCTCCACTTT	CASSYGQGYSPLHF
TRBV10-3	TRBJ1-1	NA	NA	TGTGCCATCAGTCTCCGGGGACAAACTGAAGCTTTCTTT	CAISLRGQTEAFF
TRBV2	TRBJ2-2	NA	TRBD1	TGTGCCAGCAGTGAACAGGGGGACACCGGGGAGCTGTTTTTT	CASSEQGDTGELFF
TRBV7-9	TRBJ1-5	NA	TRBD1	TGTGCCAGCAGCCCATTTCAAGGGGGCGAGGAGCCCCAGCATTTT	CASSPFQGGEEPQHF
TRBV6-4	TRBJ1-2	NA	TRBD1	TGTGCCAGCAGTGGAGTGGGCAGGGGGTACACCTTC	CASSGVGRGYTF
TRBV7-2	TRBJ2-5	NA	NA	TGTGCCAGCCGCATAAGGGGTATGGGAGAGACCCAGTACTTC	CASRIRGMGETQYF
TRBV7-6	TRBJ2-2	NA	TRBD1	TGTGCCAGCAGCTTACGGGACAGGGAGGACACCGGGGAGCTGTTTTTT	CASSLRDREDTGELFF
TRBV6-1	TRBJ1-3	NA	NA	TGTGCCAGCAGTGAATTTGGGGCAGGGGCCCTCTCTGGAAACACCATATATTTT	CASSEFGAGALSGNTIYF
TRBV15	TRBJ1-2	NA	NA	TGTGCCACCAGCATAGCCCACGGGGCTGGCTACACCTTC	CATSIAHGAGYTF
TRBV5-1	TRBJ2-3	NA	NA	TGCGCCAGCAGCCTCGCCAGCACAGATACGCAGTATTTT	CASSLASTDTQYF
TRBV4-1	TRBJ2-1	NA	NA	TGCGCCAGCAGCCAAGTGGAGGGGACCTACAATGAGCAGTTCTTC	CASSQVEGTYNEQFF
TRBV12-5	TRBJ1-1	NA	TRBD1	TGTGCTAGTGGTTTGGGACAGGGGAACACTGAAGCTTTCTTT	CASGLGQGNTEAFF
TRBV4-1	TRBJ2-7	NA	NA	TGCGCCAGCAGCCTATCAGGTCTGGGGGAGCAGTACTTC	CASSLSGLGEQYF
TRBV7-2	TRBJ1-2	NA	TRBD1	TGTGCCAGCAGCTTAGCGGGGACAGTCATAATTAATGGCTACACCTTC	CASSLAGTVIINGYTF
TRBV27	TRBJ2-7	NA	NA	TGTGCCAGCAGCCTGACAGGTGGTGGCTCCTACGAGCAGTACTTC	CASSLTGGGSYEQYF
TRBV5-1	TRBJ2-3	NA	TRBD1	TGCGCCAGCAGCTTCTGGGACAGGGGGGCAGATACGCAGTATTTT	CASSFWDRGADTQYF
TRBV5-1	TRBJ2-7	NA	TRBD2	TGCGCCAGCAGCTTGGGAGCGGGAGACTACGAGCAGTACTTC	CASSLGAGDYEQYF
TRBV29-1	TRBJ2-3	NA	NA	TGCAACCCGAAACTGATCACAGATACGCAGTATTTT	CNPKLITDTQYF
TRBV18	TRBJ2-7	NA	TRBD1	TGTGCCAGCTCACCCGGACAGGATTCCTACGAGCAGTACTTC	CASSPGQDSYEQYF
TRBV5-1	TRBJ2-1	once	NA	TGCGCCAGCAGCTTCCCTCGGAGCTCCTACAATGAGCAGTTCTTC	CASSFPRSSYNEQFF
TRBV2	TRBJ2-3	NA	NA	TGTGCCAGCAGTTACCGGGCCAGGGGCACAGATACGCAGTATTTT	CASSYRARGTDTQYF
TRBV27	TRBJ2-7	NA	TRBD1	TGTGCCAGCAGTCAGGACAGGGTCGGCGAGCAGTACTTC	CASSQDRVGEQYF
TRBV28	TRBJ1-5	NA	TRBD1	TGTGCCAGCAGATCAGACAGGGCGAGCAATCAGCCCCAGCATTTT	CASRSDRASNQPQHF
TRBV27	TRBJ1-2	NA	NA	TGTGCCAGCAGTTCCAGGGGCGCTGGGGCCTATGGCTACACCTTC	CASSSRGAGAYGYTF
TRBV5-6	TRBJ2-7	medium-sized	NA	TGTGCCAGCAGCTTGACTGTATACGAGCAGTACTTC	CASSLTVYEQYF
TRBV15	TRBJ1-4	NA	NA	TGTGCCACCAGCAGAGATCAGGGTGGAAAACTGTTTTTT	CATSRDQGGKLFF
TRBV30	TRBJ1-1	NA	NA	TGTGCCTGGAGTCCCCCCCGTGCCCAGGGCCGGACTGAAGCTTTCTTT	CAWSPPRAQGRTEAFF